The rows below give T cell receptor beta chains drawn from one sample of a study of OX40 agonist ivuxolimab in advanced cancers. Sequencing used immunoSEQ multiplex PCR; TCRdb keeps in-frame clones, though not all of them. This sample has about 95,000 clones; around 82% occur once, and the top ten carry 3.5% to 4%. This specimen consisted of CD4+ or CD8+ T cells sorted from blood, obtained in a trial of the OX40 agonist ivuxolimab. Receptors originate from an adult with an advanced solid tumor such as melanoma, head and neck, liver or kidney cancer. Both conserved end residues are part of each CDR3. Fields, in order: J gene, V gene, clone size, D gene, CDR3 DNA, CDR3 protein. D genes are given only for firm matches. The size of a clone is reported for some rows only, either as once, few or many, or as a class for expanded clones.

TRBJ2-1 TRBV5-1 . TRBD2 TGCGCCAGCAGCTTGGACGGGACTAGGAGGGTCAATGAGCAGTTCTTC CASSLDGTRRVNEQFF
TRBJ1-2 TRBV11-2 . TRBD1 TGTGCCAGCAGCTTAGCAGGGGGCTCTGGCTACACCTTC CASSLAGGSGYTF
TRBJ2-7 TRBV6-1 . . TGTGCCAGCAGTGGACCACGAAGCTCCTACGAGCAGTACTTC CASSGPRSSYEQYF
TRBJ1-2 TRBV2 . . TGTGCCAGCAGGGGGACCTATGGCTACACCTTC CASRGTYGYTF
TRBJ1-2 TRBV30 few TRBD1 TGTGCCTGGGGGGACAGGGCCTATGGCTACACCTTC CAWGDRAYGYTF
TRBJ2-1 TRBV6-1 . . TGTGCCAGCGGGCGGGATCGGCATGAGCAGTTCTTC CASGRDRHEQFF
TRBJ2-1 TRBV4-1 few . TGCGCCAGCAGCCAAGAAGGGTTTAGAGAGCAGTTCTTC CASSQEGFREQFF
TRBJ2-5 TRBV11-2 . . TGTGCCAGCAGCTCAGAGGGCCTAACCCAAGAGACCCAGTACTTC CASSSEGLTQETQYF
TRBJ2-3 TRBV19 . TRBD2 TGTGCCAGTAGCCCCGGGAGACTAGCGGGAGTTGCAGATACGCAGTATTTT CASSPGRLAGVADTQYF
TRBJ2-7 TRBV10-3 . . TGTGCCATCAGCCAGGGACTTCGACTCTACGAGCAGTACTTC CAISQGLRLYEQYF
TRBJ2-5 TRBV9 . . TGTGCCAGCAGCCCCAGTGTTGTCTCAGGAAAAGAGACCCAGTACTTC CASSPSVVSGKETQYF
TRBJ2-3 TRBV23-1 . TRBD1 TGCGCCAGCAGTCAATCTATCAGGACAGGGGCGGGGACAGATACGCAGTATTTT CASSQSIRTGAGTDTQYF
TRBJ2-1 TRBV11-3 . TRBD2 TGTGCCAGCAGCTCGGAGACTAGCGGGAGCTATGAGCAGTTCTTC CASSSETSGSYEQFF
TRBJ2-3 TRBV6-5 . . TGTGCCAGCACCCCAGCCTCGGGGCATGGAGATACGCAGTATTTT CASTPASGHGDTQYF
TRBJ1-2 TRBV7-9 few TRBD1 TGTGCCAGCAGCCCAGGGACAGTGGGGACCCAACGAGGCTACACCTTC CASSPGTVGTQRGYTF
TRBJ2-7 TRBV5-6 . . TGTGCCAGCAGCCCGGATCATCGGGGATTAGGGAACGAGCAGTACTTC CASSPDHRGLGNEQYF
TRBJ1-3 TRBV2 few . TGTGCCAGCGGGACGGCTGGAAACACCATATATTTT CASGTAGNTIYF
TRBJ2-3 TRBV19 . TRBD2 TGTGCCAGTTCCGGGACTAGCGTTTCAGATACGCAGTATTTT CASSGTSVSDTQYF
TRBJ1-4 TRBV7-2 . . TGTGCCAGCAGCTTAGGACAGGAATCCGAAAAACTGTTTTTT CASSLGQESEKLFF
TRBJ2-1 TRBV20-1 . . TGCAGTGCTAATGCCGGGACATGGAACTTCTTC CSANAGTWNFF
TRBJ2-7 TRBV18 few TRBD1 TGTGCCAGCTCACCACGGACAGGATCCTACGAGCAGTACTTC CASSPRTGSYEQYF
TRBJ2-1 TRBV11-2 . . TGTGCCAGCAGATCCAGGGTGGGATCCTACAATGAGCAGTTCTTC CASRSRVGSYNEQFF
TRBJ2-2 TRBV5-6 few . TGTGCCAGCAGCTTTATTAGTTCCGCCGGGGAGCTGTTTTTT CASSFISSAGELFF
TRBJ2-1 TRBV9 . TRBD2 TGTGCCAGCAGCGTAGCCGTAGCGGGAGGCGATAATGAGCAGTTCTTC CASSVAVAGGDNEQFF
TRBJ2-5 TRBV28 few . TGTGCCAGCAGGTGGGGGCGCCAAGAGACCCAGTACTTC CASRWGRQETQYF
TRBJ2-1 TRBV18 . . TGTGCCAGCTCACAACCCTGGACTTATGAGCAGTTCTTC CASSQPWTYEQFF
TRBJ2-7 TRBV7-9 . . TGTGCCAGCAGCCCCTCTAGTACCTACGAGCAGTACTTC CASSPSSTYEQYF
TRBJ1-4 TRBV28 . . TGTGCCACTGCCATGGCGGGATATAATGAAAAACTGTTTTTT CATAMAGYNEKLFF
TRBJ1-4 TRBV15 once TRBD1 TGTGCCACCAGCAGCCCGGGACAGGGCAGGGCTAATGAAAAACTGTTTTTT CATSSPGQGRANEKLFF
TRBJ1-2 TRBV6-5 once . TGTGCCAGCAGCTCCGACGGCTACTATGGCTACACCTTC CASSSDGYYGYTF
TRBJ1-6 TRBV13 . . TGTGCCAGCAGCTTAGGTTCGGCCGGCTCCGATAATTCACCCCTCCACTTT CASSLGSAGSDNSPLHF
TRBJ2-7 TRBV5-6 . . TGTGCCAGCAGCTTGGGAGGGTGGGAGCAGTACTTC CASSLGGWEQYF
TRBJ2-1 TRBV2 . TRBD2 TGTGCCAGCAGTGAAGCGCAGGGAGGGGACTCTAGAAAATACAATGAGCAGTTCTTC CASSEAQGGDSRKYNEQFF
TRBJ2-7 TRBV19 . TRBD1 TGTGCCAGTAGTATAGGACAGGGCATACCCGAGCAGTACTTC CASSIGQGIPEQYF
TRBJ1-5 TRBV21-1 . . TGTGCCAGCAGCACCGAACCGGGACGCAGCACACAGCCCCAGCATTTT CASSTEPGRSTQPQHF
TRBJ2-7 TRBV14 . . TGTGCCAGCAGCCTCTCGGGGCAGGGACTGTACTTC CASSLSGQGLYF
TRBJ2-1 TRBV27 . TRBD2 TGTGCCAGCAGTTTTAGCTTTCCGGGACTAGCGGGGGGGGATGAGCAGTTCTTC CASSFSFPGLAGGDEQFF
TRBJ1-2 TRBV4-1 . TRBD1 TGCGCCAGCAGCCAAGATTGGGCGGAAGGGGGCGGTGGCTACACCTTC CASSQDWAEGGGGYTF